A selection of T cell receptor beta chains follows, all from one sample in a study of T-cell memory formation after mild COVID-19. MiXCR was run by TCRdb on the 5' RACE reads, yielding one entry per CDR3 protein. The table lists about 270,000 distinct CDR3 sequences, around 15% of them singletons. Sequencing used PBMCs or a T cell subset sorted from them (not recorded which). The receptors come from a man aged 18 to 29 who had mild COVID-19 (a few samples of this study predate the infection). Cell type and time point are not known. The CDR3 runs from the conserved cysteine through the conserved F or W. A D gene is named only where the DNA matches it firmly. Size is stated for part of the rows, as once, few or many counts, or as a class when the clone is expanded.

cdr3_nt: TGCGCCAGCAGCCAAGAAGGAGAGGCCAGGAGCACAGATACGCAGTATTTT
cdr3_aa: CASSQEGEARSTDTQYF
clone_size: -
j_call: TRBJ2-3
d_call: -
v_call: TRBV4-1

cdr3_nt: TGTGCCAGCAGCCGCACCGGGGGCAGCAGCGCCAACGTCCTGACTTTC
cdr3_aa: CASSRTGGSSANVLTF
clone_size: few
j_call: TRBJ2-6
d_call: -
v_call: TRBV3-1

cdr3_nt: TGTGCCACCCGGGACTTGACTAGCACAGATACGCAGTATTTT
cdr3_aa: CATRDLTSTDTQYF
clone_size: -
j_call: TRBJ2-3
d_call: -
v_call: TRBV6-6

cdr3_nt: TGCGCCAGCAGCTTGGATCCGCTGGTGAACACCGGGGAGCTGTTTTTT
cdr3_aa: CASSLDPLVNTGELFF
clone_size: -
j_call: TRBJ2-2
d_call: -
v_call: TRBV5-1

cdr3_nt: TGTGCCAGCAGCCAACTAGCGGGGGGGGAAGAGACCCAGTACTTC
cdr3_aa: CASSQLAGGEETQYF
clone_size: -
j_call: TRBJ2-5
d_call: TRBD2
v_call: TRBV7-2

cdr3_nt: TGCGCCAGCAGTTCCGGGACAGGGGTTATGAATGAGCAGTTCTTC
cdr3_aa: CASSSGTGVMNEQFF
clone_size: few
j_call: TRBJ2-1
d_call: TRBD1
v_call: TRBV4-3

cdr3_nt: TGCAGTGCTAGAAGTGTCAGGGGACAGACCCAAGAGACCCAGTACTTC
cdr3_aa: CSARSVRGQTQETQYF
clone_size: few
j_call: TRBJ2-5
d_call: TRBD1
v_call: TRBV20-1

cdr3_nt: TGTGCCAGCAGCTTAGTCAGAGGGGGGCATCAGCCCCAGCATTTT
cdr3_aa: CASSLVRGGHQPQHF
clone_size: few
j_call: TRBJ1-5
d_call: -
v_call: TRBV7-2

cdr3_nt: TGTGCCAGCAGCTTGCGACAAGCGCAAGAGCAGTACTTC
cdr3_aa: CASSLRQAQEQYF
clone_size: few
j_call: TRBJ2-7
d_call: -
v_call: TRBV5-6

cdr3_nt: TGTGCCAGCAGCTTAAACTCCCAGGGGGTTGGAAACACCATATATTTT
cdr3_aa: CASSLNSQGVGNTIYF
clone_size: -
j_call: TRBJ1-3
d_call: TRBD1
v_call: TRBV7-8

cdr3_nt: TGTGCCACCAGCAGAGATCATCCAGGGACTGGAAACACCATATATTTT
cdr3_aa: CATSRDHPGTGNTIYF
clone_size: -
j_call: TRBJ1-3
d_call: -
v_call: TRBV15

cdr3_nt: TGTGCCAGCAGCCCGACAGGTGTTGGGTCACCCCTCCACTTT
cdr3_aa: CASSPTGVGSPLHF
clone_size: -
j_call: TRBJ1-6
d_call: -
v_call: TRBV12-3/TRBV12-4

cdr3_nt: TGTGCCAGCACCACAGGCGTCTATGAGCAGTTCTTC
cdr3_aa: CASTTGVYEQFF
clone_size: few
j_call: TRBJ2-1
d_call: -
v_call: TRBV6-6

cdr3_nt: TGTGCCAGCAGCTTATACCGCAAGGGGCTCCACACCCCGATCTATGGCTACACCTTC
cdr3_aa: CASSLYRKGLHTPIYGYTF
clone_size: few
j_call: TRBJ1-2
d_call: -
v_call: TRBV13

cdr3_nt: TGCGCCAGCAGCCCGGGACAGTCCCTCAGCACAGATACGCAGTATTTT
cdr3_aa: CASSPGQSLSTDTQYF
clone_size: few
j_call: TRBJ2-3
d_call: TRBD1
v_call: TRBV4-1

cdr3_nt: TGCGCCAGCAGCTTAGGCGTGAACAGGGTCGGCTACACCTTC
cdr3_aa: CASSLGVNRVGYTF
clone_size: -
j_call: TRBJ1-2
d_call: -
v_call: TRBV5-1

cdr3_nt: TGTGCCAGCTCACCCCGGAGCGACGCCTGGGGCACTGAAGCTTTCTTT
cdr3_aa: CASSPRSDAWGTEAFF
clone_size: -
j_call: TRBJ1-1
d_call: -
v_call: TRBV18

cdr3_nt: TGTGCCAGCAGCGCCCCAGGTACCCTCTCCTACGAGCAGTACTTC
cdr3_aa: CASSAPGTLSYEQYF
clone_size: -
j_call: TRBJ2-7
d_call: -
v_call: TRBV7-9

cdr3_nt: TGTGCCAGCTCACCGGGACAGGATTTGGAGACCCAGTACTTC
cdr3_aa: CASSPGQDLETQYF
clone_size: many
j_call: TRBJ2-5
d_call: TRBD1
v_call: TRBV18

cdr3_nt: TGCGCCAGCAGCTTACGGATTACAGATACGCAGTATTTT
cdr3_aa: CASSLRITDTQYF
clone_size: few
j_call: TRBJ2-3
d_call: -
v_call: TRBV5-1

cdr3_nt: TGTGCCAGCAGCTTAGCGGCCCCCTACAATGAGCAGTTCTTC
cdr3_aa: CASSLAAPYNEQFF
clone_size: -
j_call: TRBJ2-1
d_call: -
v_call: TRBV7-8

cdr3_nt: TGTGCCAGCAGCTTTACTAGCCTGAATGAGCAGTTCTTC
cdr3_aa: CASSFTSLNEQFF
clone_size: few
j_call: TRBJ2-1
d_call: -
v_call: TRBV7-8

cdr3_nt: TGTGCCAGCAGCCCCTCCGGGACAGGGAAAAACGGCTACACCTTC
cdr3_aa: CASSPSGTGKNGYTF
clone_size: few
j_call: TRBJ1-2
d_call: TRBD1
v_call: TRBV3-1

cdr3_nt: TGTGCCAGCAGTCGAGTAATCGGGGCCTATGGCTACACCTTC
cdr3_aa: CASSRVIGAYGYTF
clone_size: few
j_call: TRBJ1-2
d_call: -
v_call: TRBV2

cdr3_nt: TGTGCCAGCAGTGAGGGAGGGGGCATGGAGCCCCAGCATTTT
cdr3_aa: CASSEGGGMEPQHF
clone_size: few
j_call: TRBJ1-5
d_call: TRBD1
v_call: TRBV6-1

cdr3_nt: TGTGCCAGCAGTTACTCGGCCGGACAGGACTACACCTTC
cdr3_aa: CASSYSAGQDYTF
clone_size: -
j_call: TRBJ1-2
d_call: TRBD1
v_call: TRBV6-5

cdr3_nt: TGCGCCAGCAGCTTTACCTCCTACGAGCAGTACTTC
cdr3_aa: CASSFTSYEQYF
clone_size: -
j_call: TRBJ2-7
d_call: -
v_call: TRBV5-1

cdr3_nt: TGTGCCAGCAGGGCTAGCGGGGGCCCGGATGAGCAGTTCTTC
cdr3_aa: CASRASGGPDEQFF
clone_size: few
j_call: TRBJ2-1
d_call: TRBD2
v_call: TRBV28

cdr3_nt: TGTGCCAGCAGGTGGGACAGATACAATGAGCAGTTCTTC
cdr3_aa: CASRWDRYNEQFF
clone_size: -
j_call: TRBJ2-1
d_call: TRBD1
v_call: TRBV28

cdr3_nt: TGCGCCAGCCTCCCGACAGGGGGACAAGAGACCCAGTACTTC
cdr3_aa: CASLPTGGQETQYF
clone_size: few
j_call: TRBJ2-5
d_call: TRBD1
v_call: TRBV10-2

cdr3_nt: TGTGCCAGCAGCCCGACAGGGACATGGGTTAGGGAGACCCAGTACTTC
cdr3_aa: CASSPTGTWVRETQYF
clone_size: few
j_call: TRBJ2-5
d_call: TRBD1
v_call: TRBV5-4

cdr3_nt: TGTGCCAGCAGGCCGCGGGTAGATACGCAGTATTTT
cdr3_aa: CASRPRVDTQYF
clone_size: -
j_call: TRBJ2-3
d_call: -
v_call: TRBV6-2/TRBV6-3

cdr3_nt: TGTGCCAGCAGCTTGGGGGTCAATTCACCCCTCCACTTT
cdr3_aa: CASSLGVNSPLHF
clone_size: -
j_call: TRBJ1-6
d_call: -
v_call: TRBV7-3